Sequencing of this T cell receptor (beta chain) was carried out in a study of identical twins. Findings of the study overall: With abundant cord blood beta clonotypes, insertions were fewer; memory repertoires showed no such pattern. Out-of-frame TCR alpha sharing observed in monozygotic twins exceeded model estimates.

TCRdb re-analysed the 5' RACE reads in MiXCR, keeping a single row per CDR3 protein. Among nearly 650,000 distinct CDR3 sequences listed, roughly 7.1% were seen once. The table lists this clonotype with many counts. The antigen is undetermined. This sample was also put to use in a study of yellow fever vaccine responses in identical twins. From that study: In identical twins, vaccine T cell responses appeared partly shared and partly individual.

The origin of this receptor is a woman aged 18-30 years in good health. Sequenced sample: PBMCs.

In DNA, the CDR3 is TGTGCCACCAGCAGAGACACGACGGGGGAGCAGTACGTC. The encoded protein is CATSRDTTGEQYV. The chain recombines TRBV15 with TRBJ2-7; D is possibly TRBD2 (5 bases). V lost 0 bases to trimming and J lost 7 bases, with 10 bases between them. The CDR3 consists of 13 residues. The germline gives CDR1 LNHNV, CDR2 YYDKDF (reference sequence).